A single TCR beta chain is shown here with its context. This clone occurred once. The specificity of this receptor is unknown. Base-call qualities are not available, and no considerably larger clone is one nucleotide away. Donors formed part of the validation cohort, which comprised over a hundred subjects and was distinct from the first cohort of under 750 subjects. V is pared back by 2 bases and J by 4 bases, with 17 bases lying between the germline termini. The CDR3 covers 16 residues, taking in both the cysteine and the phenylalanine. The DNA shown is the 48-base CDR3, in frame from base 1. CDR1 and CDR2 were assigned from the germline V gene as MNHEY and SVGAGI. Library prep was done by the immunoSEQ multiplex PCR assay. Per the original workflow: A statistical classification framework was built to diagnose cytomegalovirus status from the catalog of TCR beta chain sequences. TCRdb carries this immuneACCESS record with in-frame sequences only. Its versions omit some clonotypes, under half of them owing to an unresolved V gene in the studies checked, with the rest unexplained. The DNA was the basis for D and trimming; V, J and clone size are from that table. Within this sample are approximately 220,000 clones, with around 80% of them counted one time only. More than 12% of the sample comes from the top ten.

The entry originates in a study of cytomegalovirus exposure and HLA in healthy donors (dated by TCRdb to the late 2010s). Regarding the study in general: A later analysis indicated that the 120 validation repertoires were generated on the platform also employed for the 700 or so repertoires of the first cohort. The study aimed to test whether cataloging public T cell receptors could reveal signatures of past pathogen exposure. Along with the roughly 670-subject first cohort, a separate validation cohort of over a hundred different subjects was used. To predict cytomegalovirus infection status, the study brought together high-throughput TCR immunosequencing, statistical association of individual TCRs with disease status, and machine learning.

Paper-wide results and their limitations: According to the authors, the approach could potentially be generalized to other disease states and immunological phenotypes. A later analysis lacked HLA typing for the validation cohort, so it scored co-occurrence in that cohort across all 110 or so repertoires. A later analysis found that TCRs clustered in the first cohort also tended to co-occur in the approximately 120 validation repertoires, with 94% of cluster scores above 0. Most TCR sequences were observed very rarely across donors, whereas some public TCRs were present in many individuals. Three of the identified cytomegalovirus-associated TCR beta chains were confirmed in vitro to be specific for cytomegalovirus antigens. The classifier was reported to diagnose cytomegalovirus status with high specificity and sensitivity in both the original cohort and the validation cohort. The study gave a list of under 200 TCR beta chains associated with cytomegalovirus.

This clonotype was obtained from a woman aged 25 to 39 in good health and CMV-seropositive. The V and J segments used are TRBV6-5 and TRBJ1-2; the D segment cannot be called with confidence. Material for sequencing was PBMCs. The base sequence is TGTGCCAGCAGTTACCAAGACGCTTCGACCCTCTATGGCTACACCTTC. Its coded protein is CASSYQDASTLYGYTF.